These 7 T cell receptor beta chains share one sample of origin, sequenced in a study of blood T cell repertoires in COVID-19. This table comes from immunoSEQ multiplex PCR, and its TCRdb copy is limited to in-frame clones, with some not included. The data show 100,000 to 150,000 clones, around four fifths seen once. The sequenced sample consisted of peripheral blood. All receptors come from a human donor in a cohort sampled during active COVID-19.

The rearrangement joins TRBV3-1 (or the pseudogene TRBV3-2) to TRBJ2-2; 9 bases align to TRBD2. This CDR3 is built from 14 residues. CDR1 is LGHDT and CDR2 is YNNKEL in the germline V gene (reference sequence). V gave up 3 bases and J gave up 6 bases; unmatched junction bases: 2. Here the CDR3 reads CASSQAGGSGELFF. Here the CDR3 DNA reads TGTGCCAGCAGCCAGGCGGGGGGGTCCGGGGAGCTGTTTTTT.

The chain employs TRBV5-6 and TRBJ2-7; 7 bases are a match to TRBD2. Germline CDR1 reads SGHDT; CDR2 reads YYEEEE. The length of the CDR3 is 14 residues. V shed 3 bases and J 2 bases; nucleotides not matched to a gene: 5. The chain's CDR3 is CASSSTAGAYEQYF. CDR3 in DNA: TGTGCCAGCAGCTCGACGGCGGGAGCCTACGAGCAGTACTTC.

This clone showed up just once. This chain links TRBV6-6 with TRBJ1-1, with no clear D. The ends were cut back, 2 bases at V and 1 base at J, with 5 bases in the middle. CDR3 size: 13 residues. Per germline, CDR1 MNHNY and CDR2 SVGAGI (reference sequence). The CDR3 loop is CASSYGGNTEAFF. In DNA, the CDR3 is TGTGCCAGCAGTTACGGAGGGAACACTGAAGCTTTCTTT.

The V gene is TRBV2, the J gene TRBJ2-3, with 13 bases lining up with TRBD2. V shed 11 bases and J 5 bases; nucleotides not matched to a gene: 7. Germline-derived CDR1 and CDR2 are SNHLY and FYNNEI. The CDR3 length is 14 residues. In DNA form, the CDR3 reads TGTGCCCGGCAACTAGCGGGGGGGCTAGATACGCAGTATTTT. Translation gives CARQLAGGLDTQYF.

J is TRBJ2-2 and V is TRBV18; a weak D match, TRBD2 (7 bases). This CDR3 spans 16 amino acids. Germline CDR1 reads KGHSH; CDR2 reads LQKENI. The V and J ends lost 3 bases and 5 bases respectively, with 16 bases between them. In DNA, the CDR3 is TGTGCCAGCTCACCTCCCGGCGGGGGCGTAACCGGGGAGCTGTTTTTT. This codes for CASSPPGGGVTGELFF.

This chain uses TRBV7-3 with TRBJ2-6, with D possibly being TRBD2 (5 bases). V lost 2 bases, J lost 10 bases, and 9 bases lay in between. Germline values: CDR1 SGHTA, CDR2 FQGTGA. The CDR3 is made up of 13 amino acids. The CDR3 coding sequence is TGTGCCAGCAGCTTACGAGGGAATAACGTCCTGACTTTC. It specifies CASSLRGNNVLTF. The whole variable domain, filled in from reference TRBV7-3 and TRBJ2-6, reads GAGVSQTPSNKVTEKGKYVELRCDPISGHTALYWYRQSLGQGPEFLIYFQGTGAADDSGLPNDRFFAVRPEGSVSTLKIQRTERGDSAVYLCASSLRGNNVLTFGAGSRLTVL.

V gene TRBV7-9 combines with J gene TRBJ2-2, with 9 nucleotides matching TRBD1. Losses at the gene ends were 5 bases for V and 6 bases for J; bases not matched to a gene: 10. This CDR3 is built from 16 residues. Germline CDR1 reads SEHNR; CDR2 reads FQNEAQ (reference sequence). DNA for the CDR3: TGTGCCAGCAGCAATAAGGATCACAGGGGGCCCGGGGAGCTGTTTTTT. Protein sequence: CASSNKDHRGPGELFF.